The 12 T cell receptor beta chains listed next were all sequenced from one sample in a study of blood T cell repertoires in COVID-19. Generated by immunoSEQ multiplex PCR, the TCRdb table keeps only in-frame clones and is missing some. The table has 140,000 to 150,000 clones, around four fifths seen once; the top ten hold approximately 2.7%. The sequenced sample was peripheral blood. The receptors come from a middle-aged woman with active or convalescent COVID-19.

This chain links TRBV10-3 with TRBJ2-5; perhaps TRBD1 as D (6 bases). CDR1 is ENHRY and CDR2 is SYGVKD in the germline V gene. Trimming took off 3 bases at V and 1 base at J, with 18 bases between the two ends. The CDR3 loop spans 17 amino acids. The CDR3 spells CAISENPGIGGQETQYF. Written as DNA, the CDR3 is TGTGCCATCAGTGAAAACCCGGGAATAGGGGGCCAAGAGACCCAGTACTTC.

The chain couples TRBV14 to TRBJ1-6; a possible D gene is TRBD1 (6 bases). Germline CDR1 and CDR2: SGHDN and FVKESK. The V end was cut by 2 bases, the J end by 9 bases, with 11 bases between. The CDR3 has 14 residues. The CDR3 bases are TGTGCCAGCAGCCAAAGGACAGCGAGTTCACCCCTCCACTTT. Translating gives CASSQRTASSPLHF. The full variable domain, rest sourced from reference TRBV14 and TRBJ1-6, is EAGVTQFPSHSVIEKGQTVTLRCDPISGHDNLYWYRRVMGKEIKFLLHFVKESKQDESGMPNNRFLAERTGGTYSTLKVQPAELEDSGVYFCASSQRTASSPLHFGNGTRLTVT.

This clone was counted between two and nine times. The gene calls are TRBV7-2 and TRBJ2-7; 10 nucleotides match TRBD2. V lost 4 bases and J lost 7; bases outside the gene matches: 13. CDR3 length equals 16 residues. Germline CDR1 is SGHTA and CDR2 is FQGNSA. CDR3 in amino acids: CASSSLAGGISGEQYF. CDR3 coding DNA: TGTGCCAGCAGCTCGTTAGCGGGAGGCATCTCGGGAGAGCAGTACTTC.

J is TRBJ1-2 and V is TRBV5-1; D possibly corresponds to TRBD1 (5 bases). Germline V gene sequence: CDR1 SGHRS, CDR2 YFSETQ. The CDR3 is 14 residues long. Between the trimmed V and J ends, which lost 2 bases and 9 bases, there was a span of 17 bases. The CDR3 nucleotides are TGCGCCAGCAGCTTAAAACAACGGGGGTCTAGCTACACCTTC. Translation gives CASSLKQRGSSYTF. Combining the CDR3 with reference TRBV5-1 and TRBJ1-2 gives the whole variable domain KAGVTQTPRYLIKTRGQQVTLSCSPISGHRSVSWYQQTPGQGLQFLFEYFSETQRNKGNFPGRFSGRQFSNSRSEMNVSTLELGDSALYLCASSLKQRGSSYTFGSGTRLTVV.

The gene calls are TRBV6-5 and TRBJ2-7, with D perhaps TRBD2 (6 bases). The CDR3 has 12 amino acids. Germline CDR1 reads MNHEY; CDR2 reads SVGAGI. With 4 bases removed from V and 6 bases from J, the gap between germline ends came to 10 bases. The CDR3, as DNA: TGTGCCAGCAGTTTTGGGGGGTCCGAGCAGTACTTC. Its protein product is CASSFGGSEQYF.

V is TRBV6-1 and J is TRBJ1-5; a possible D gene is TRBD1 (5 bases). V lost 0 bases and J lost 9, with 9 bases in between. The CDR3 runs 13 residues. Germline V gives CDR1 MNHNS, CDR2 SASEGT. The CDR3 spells CASSEAAGRPQHF. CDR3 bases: TGTGCCAGCAGTGAAGCCGCGGGGCGGCCCCAGCATTTT.

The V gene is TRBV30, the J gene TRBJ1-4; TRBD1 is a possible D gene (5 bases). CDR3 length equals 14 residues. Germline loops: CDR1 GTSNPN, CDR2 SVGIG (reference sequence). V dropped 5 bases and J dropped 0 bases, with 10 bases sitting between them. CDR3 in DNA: TGTGCCTGGGACAGACAGTCAACTAATGAAAAACTGTTTTTT. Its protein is CAWDRQSTNEKLFF.

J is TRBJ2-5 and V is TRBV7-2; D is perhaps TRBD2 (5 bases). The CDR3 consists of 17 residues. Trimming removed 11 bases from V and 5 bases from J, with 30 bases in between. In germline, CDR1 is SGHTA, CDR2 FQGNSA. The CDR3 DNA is TGTGCCCCCCCTACTAGGAGGTCCGGTAATGTAGGGGAGACCCAGTACTTC. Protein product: CAPPTRRSGNVGETQYF.

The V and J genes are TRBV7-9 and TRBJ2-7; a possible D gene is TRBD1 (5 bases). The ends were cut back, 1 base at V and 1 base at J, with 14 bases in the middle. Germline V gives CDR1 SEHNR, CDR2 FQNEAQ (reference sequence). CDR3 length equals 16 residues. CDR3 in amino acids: CASSLGKQVGSYEQYF. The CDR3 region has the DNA TGTGCCAGCAGCTTAGGGAAACAGGTTGGTTCCTACGAGCAGTACTTC.

The CDR3 DNA sequence: TGTGCCAGTAGTACGGGACTAGGGGTCGGGGAGCTGTTTTTT. Its protein product is CASSTGLGVGELFF. The rearrangement links TRBV19 to TRBJ2-2, with TRBD2 matching over 8 bases. The V gene's germline CDR1 is LNHDA and CDR2 SQIVND (reference sequence). The ends lost 4 bases at V and 7 bases at J; junction bases unmatched: 5. The CDR3 runs 14 residues.

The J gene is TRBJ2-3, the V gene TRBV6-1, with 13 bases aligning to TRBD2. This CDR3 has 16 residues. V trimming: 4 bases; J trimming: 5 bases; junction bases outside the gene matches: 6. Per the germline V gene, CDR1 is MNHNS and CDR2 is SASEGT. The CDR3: CASSATGTSGVDTQYF. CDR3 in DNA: TGTGCCAGCAGTGCAACTGGGACTAGCGGGGTAGATACGCAGTATTTT.

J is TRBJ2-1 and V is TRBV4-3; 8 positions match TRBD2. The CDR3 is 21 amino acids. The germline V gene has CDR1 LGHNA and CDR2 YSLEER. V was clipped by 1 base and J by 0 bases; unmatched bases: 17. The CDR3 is CASSQVPGLVATSVSYNEQFF. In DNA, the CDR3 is TGCGCCAGCAGCCAAGTCCCGGGACTAGTGGCTACCTCGGTCTCCTACAATGAGCAGTTCTTC.